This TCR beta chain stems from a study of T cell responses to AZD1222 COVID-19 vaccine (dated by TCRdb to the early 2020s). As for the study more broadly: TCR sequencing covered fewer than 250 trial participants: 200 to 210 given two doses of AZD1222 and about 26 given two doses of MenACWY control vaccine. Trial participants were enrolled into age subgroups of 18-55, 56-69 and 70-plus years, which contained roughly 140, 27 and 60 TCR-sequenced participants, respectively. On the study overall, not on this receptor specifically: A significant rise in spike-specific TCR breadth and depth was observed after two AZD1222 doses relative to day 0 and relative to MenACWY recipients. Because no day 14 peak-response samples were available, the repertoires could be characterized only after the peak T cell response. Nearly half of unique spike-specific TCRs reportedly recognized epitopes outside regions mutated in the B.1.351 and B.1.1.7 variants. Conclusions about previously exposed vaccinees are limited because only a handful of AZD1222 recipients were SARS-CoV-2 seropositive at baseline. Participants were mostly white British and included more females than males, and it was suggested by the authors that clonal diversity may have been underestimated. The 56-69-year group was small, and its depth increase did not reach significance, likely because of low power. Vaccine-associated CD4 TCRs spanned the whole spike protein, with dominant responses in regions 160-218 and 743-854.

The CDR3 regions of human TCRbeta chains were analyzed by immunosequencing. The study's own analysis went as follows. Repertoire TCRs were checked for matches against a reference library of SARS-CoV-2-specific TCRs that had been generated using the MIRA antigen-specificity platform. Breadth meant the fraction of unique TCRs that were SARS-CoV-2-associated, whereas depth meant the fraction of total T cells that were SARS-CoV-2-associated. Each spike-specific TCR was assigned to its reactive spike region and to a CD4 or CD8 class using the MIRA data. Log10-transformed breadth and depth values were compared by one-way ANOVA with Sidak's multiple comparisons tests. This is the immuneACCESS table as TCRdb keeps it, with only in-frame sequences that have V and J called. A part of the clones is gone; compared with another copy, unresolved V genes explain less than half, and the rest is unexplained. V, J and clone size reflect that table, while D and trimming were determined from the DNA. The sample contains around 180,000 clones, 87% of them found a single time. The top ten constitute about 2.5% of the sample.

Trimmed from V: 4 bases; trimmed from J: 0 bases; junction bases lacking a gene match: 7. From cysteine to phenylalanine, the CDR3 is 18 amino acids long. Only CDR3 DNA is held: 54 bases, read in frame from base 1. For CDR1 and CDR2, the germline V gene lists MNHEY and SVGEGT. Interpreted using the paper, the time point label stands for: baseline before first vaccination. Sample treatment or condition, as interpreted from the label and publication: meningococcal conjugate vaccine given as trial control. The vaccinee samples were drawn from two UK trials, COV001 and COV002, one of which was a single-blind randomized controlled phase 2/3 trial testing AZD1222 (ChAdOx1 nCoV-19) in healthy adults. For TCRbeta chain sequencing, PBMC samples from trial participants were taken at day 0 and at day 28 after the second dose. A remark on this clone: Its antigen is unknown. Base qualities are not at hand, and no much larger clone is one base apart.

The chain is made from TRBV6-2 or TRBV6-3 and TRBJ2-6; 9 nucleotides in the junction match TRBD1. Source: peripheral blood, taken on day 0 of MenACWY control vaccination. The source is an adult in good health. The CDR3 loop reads CASSSSGQGFSGANVLTF. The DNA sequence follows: TGTGCCAGCAGTTCCTCGGGACAGGGCTTCTCTGGGGCCAACGTCCTGACTTTC.